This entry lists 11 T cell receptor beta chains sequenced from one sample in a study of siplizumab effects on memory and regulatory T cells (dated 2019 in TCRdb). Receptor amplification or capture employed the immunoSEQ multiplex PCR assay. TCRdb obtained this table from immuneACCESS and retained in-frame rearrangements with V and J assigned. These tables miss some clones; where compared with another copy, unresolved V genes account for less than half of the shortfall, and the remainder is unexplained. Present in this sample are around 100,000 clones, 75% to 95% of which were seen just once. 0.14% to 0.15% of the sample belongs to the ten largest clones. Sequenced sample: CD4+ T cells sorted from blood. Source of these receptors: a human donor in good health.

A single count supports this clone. The CDR3 nucleotides read TGTGCCAGCAGCTACCGGGACCTTACCTACGAGCAGTACTTC. This encodes CASSYRDLTYEQYF. The chain uses TRBV7-9 and TRBJ2-7; D might be TRBD1 or TRBD2, each matching 5 bases. The CDR3 length is 14 residues. Trimming shortened V by 4 bases and J by 2 bases, and 12 bases separated the two germline ends. Germline V gene data show CDR1 as SEHNR and CDR2 as FQNEAQ (reference sequence). The complete variable domain, with remaining parts taken from reference TRBV7-9 and TRBJ2-7, reads DTGVSQNPRHKITKRGQNVTFRCDPISEHNRLYWYRQTLGQGPEFLTYFQNEAQLEKSRLLSDRFSAERPKGSFSTLEIQRTEQGDSAMYLCASSYRDLTYEQYFGPGTRLTVT.

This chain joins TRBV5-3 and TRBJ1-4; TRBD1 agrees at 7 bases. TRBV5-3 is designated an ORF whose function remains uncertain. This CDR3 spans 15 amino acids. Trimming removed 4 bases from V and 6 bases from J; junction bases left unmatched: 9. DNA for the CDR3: TGTGCCAGAAGCACCTACCAGGGGGGCGATGAAAAACTGTTTTTT. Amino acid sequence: CARSTYQGGDEKLFF.

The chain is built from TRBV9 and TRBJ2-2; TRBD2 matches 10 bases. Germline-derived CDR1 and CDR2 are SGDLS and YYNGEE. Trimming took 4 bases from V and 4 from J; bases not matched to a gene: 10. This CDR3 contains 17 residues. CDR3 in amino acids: CASSLTGTSAGTGELFF. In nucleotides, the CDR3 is TGTGCCAGCAGCCTTACTGGGACTAGCGCGGGCACCGGGGAGCTGTTTTTT.

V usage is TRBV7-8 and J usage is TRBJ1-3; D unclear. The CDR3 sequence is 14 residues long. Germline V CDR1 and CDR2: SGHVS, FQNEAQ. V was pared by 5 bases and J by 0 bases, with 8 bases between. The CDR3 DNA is TGTGCCAGCAGCGTTACAGACTCTGGAAACACCATATATTTT. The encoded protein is CASSVTDSGNTIYF.

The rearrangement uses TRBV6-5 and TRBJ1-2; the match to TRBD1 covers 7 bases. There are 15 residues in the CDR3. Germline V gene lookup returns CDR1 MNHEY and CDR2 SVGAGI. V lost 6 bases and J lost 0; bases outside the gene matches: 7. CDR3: CASRGTVSANYGYTF. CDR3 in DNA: TGTGCCAGCAGGGGGACAGTCTCAGCTAACTATGGCTACACCTTC.

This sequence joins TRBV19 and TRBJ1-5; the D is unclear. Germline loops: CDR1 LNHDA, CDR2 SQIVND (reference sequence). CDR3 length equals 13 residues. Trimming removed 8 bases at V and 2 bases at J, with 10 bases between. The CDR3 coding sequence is TGTGCCAGTGGGTCACGGGGCAATCAGCCCCAGCATTTT. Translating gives CASGSRGNQPQHF. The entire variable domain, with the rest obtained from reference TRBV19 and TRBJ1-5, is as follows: DGGITQSPKYLFRKEGQNVTLSCEQNLNHDAMYWYRQDPGQGLRLIYYSQIVNDFQKGDIAEGYSVSREKKESFPLTVTSAQKNPTAFYLCASGSRGNQPQHFGDGTRLSIL.

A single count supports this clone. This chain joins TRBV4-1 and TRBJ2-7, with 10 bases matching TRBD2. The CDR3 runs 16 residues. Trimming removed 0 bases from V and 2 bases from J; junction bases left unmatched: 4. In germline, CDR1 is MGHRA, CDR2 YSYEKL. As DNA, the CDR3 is TGCGCCAGCAGCCAAGAGTACGGACTAGCGGCCTACGAGCAGTACTTC. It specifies CASSQEYGLAAYEQYF.

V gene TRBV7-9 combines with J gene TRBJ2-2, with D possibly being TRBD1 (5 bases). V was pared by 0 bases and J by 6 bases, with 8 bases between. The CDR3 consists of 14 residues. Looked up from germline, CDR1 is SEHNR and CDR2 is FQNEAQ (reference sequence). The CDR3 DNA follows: TGTGCCAGCAGCTTAGCAGGGGCGGCCGGGGAGCTGTTTTTT. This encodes CASSLAGAAGELFF.

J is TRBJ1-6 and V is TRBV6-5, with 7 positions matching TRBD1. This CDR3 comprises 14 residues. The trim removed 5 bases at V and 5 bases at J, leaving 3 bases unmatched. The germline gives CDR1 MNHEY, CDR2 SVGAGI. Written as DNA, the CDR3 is TGTGCCAGCAGTGCCGGGACAGATAATTCACCCCTCCACTTT. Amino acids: CASSAGTDNSPLHF.

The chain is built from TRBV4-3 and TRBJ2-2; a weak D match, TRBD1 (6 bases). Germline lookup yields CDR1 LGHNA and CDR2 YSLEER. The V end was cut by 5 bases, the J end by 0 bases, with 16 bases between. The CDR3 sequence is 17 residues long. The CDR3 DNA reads TGCGCCAGCAGCGACCCACAGGGAAACGCGAACACCGGGGAGCTGTTTTTT. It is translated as CASSDPQGNANTGELFF.

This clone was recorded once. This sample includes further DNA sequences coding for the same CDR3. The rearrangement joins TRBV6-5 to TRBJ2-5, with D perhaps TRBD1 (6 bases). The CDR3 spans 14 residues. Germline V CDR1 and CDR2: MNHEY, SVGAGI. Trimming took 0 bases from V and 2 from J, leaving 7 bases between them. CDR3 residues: CASSYSRGQETQYF. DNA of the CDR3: TGTGCCAGCAGTTACTCGAGGGGGCAAGAGACCCAGTACTTC.